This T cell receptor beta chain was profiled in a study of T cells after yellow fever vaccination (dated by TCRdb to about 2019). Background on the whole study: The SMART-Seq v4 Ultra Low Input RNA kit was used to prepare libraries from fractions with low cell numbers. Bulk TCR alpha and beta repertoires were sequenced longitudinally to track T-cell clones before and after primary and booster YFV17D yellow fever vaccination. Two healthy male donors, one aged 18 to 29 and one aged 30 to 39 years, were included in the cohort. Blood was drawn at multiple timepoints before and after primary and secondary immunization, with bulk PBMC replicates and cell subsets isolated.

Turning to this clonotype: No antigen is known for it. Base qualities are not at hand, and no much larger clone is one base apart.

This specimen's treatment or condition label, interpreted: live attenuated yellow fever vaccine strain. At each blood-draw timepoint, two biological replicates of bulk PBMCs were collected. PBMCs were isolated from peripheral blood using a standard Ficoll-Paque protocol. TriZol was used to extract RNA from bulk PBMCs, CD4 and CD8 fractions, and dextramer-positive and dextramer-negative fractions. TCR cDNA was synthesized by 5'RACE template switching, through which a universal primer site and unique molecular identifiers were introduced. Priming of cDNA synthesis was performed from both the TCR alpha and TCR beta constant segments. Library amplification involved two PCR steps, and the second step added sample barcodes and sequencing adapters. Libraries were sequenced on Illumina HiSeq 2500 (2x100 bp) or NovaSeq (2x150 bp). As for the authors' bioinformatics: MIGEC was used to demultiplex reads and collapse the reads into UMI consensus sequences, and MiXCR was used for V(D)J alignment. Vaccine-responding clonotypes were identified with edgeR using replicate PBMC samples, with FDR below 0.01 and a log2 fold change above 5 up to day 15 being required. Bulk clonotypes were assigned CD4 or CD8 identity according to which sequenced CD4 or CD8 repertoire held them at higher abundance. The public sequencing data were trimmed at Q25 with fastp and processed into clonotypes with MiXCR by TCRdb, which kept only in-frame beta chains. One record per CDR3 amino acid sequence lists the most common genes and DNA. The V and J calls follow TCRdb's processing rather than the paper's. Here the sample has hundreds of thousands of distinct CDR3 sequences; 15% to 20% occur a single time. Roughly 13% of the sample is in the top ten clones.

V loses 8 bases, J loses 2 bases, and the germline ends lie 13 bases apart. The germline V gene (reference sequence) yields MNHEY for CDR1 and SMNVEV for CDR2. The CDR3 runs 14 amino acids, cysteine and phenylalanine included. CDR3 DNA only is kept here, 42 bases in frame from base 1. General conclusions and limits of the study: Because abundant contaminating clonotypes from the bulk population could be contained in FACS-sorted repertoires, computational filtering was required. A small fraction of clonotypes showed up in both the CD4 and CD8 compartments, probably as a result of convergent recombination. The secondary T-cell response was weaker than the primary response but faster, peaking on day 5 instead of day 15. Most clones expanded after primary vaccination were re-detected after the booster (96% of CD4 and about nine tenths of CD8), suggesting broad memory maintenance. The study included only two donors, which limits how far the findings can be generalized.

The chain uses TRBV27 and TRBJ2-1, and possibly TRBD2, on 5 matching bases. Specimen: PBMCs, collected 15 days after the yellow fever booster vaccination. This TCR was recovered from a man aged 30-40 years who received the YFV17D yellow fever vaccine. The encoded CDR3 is CASAVGDPYNEQFF. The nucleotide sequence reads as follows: TGTGCCAGCGCGGTCGGGGATCCCTACAATGAGCAGTTCTTC.